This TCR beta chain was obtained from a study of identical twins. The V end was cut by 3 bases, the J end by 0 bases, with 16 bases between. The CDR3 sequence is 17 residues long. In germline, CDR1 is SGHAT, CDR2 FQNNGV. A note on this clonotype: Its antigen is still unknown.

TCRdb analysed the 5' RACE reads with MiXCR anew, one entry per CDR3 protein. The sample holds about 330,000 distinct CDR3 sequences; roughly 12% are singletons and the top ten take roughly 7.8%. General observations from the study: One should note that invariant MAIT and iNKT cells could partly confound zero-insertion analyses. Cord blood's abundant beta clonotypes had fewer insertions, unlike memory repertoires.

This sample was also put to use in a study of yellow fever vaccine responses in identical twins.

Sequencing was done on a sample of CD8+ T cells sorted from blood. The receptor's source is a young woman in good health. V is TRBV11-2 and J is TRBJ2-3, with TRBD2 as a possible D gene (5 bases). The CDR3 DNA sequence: TGTGCCAGCAGCTTCCTCCCGTTTGAGCGGAGCACAGATACGCAGTATTTT. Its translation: CASSFLPFERSTDTQYF.